This TCR beta chain was documented in a study of shared clonotypes between healthy human individuals. Study details: CD4 naive and CD4 memory each took three plates per donor, while CD8 naive took two and CD8 memory one.

In the original workflow: Quality scores were absent from the junction-only immunoSEQ sequences, so filtering differed. Using immunoSEQ multiplex PCR, the repertoire was profiled, and TCRdb retains in-frame clones only, with some absent. V, J and clone size were drawn from that table, and D and trimming were deduced from the DNA. The table records approximately 530,000 clones, approximately 95% of them present only once. The sample was naive CD4+ T cells sorted from blood. Sample subset: CD45RA+ positively selected. The TCR comes from a woman aged 30 to 39 in good health.

CDR3 in amino acids: CASSLLQGLRDTQYF. The CDR3, as DNA: TGTGCCAGCAGCTTGCTTCAGGGTTTGAGAGATACGCAGTATTTT. The rearrangement links TRBV7-9 to TRBJ2-3; a possible D gene is TRBD1 (5 bases). Germline assignment: CDR1 SEHNR and CDR2 FQNEAQ (reference sequence). V lost 3 bases and J lost 5, with 15 bases in between. CDR3 length: 15 residues.